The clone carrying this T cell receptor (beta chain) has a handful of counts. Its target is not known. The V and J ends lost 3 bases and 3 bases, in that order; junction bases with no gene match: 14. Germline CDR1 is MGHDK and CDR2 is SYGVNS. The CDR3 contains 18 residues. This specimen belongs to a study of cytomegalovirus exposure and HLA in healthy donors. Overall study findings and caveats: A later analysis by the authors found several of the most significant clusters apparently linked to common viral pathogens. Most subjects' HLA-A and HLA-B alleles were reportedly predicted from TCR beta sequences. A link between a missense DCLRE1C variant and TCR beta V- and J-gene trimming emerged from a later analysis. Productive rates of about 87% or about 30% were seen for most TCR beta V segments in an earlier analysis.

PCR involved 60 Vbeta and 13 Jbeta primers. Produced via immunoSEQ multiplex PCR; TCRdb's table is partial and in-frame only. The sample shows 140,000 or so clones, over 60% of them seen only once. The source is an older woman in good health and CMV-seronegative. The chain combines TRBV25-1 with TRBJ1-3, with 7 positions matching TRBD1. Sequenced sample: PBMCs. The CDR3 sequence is CASSDRGGRGRFGNTIYF. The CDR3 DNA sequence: TGTGCCAGCAGTGATCGGGGCGGGAGGGGGCGCTTTGGAAACACCATATATTTT. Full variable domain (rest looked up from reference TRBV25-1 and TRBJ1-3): EADIYQTPRYLVIGTGKKITLECSQTMGHDKMYWYQQDPGMELHLIHYSYGVNSTEKGDLSSESTVSRIRTEHFPLTLESARPSHTSQYLCASSDRGGRGRFGNTIYFGEGSWLTVV.